Each of the 21 T cell receptor beta chains below was sequenced from the same sample in a study of blood T cells in healthy people across ages. A second PCR of about 6 to 11 cycles used a sample-barcoded 5' primer and a J-beta primer mix. TCRdb passed the 5' RACE reads through MiXCR, listing each CDR3 protein once. This sample has about 900,000 distinct CDR3 sequences; 45% to 50% occur once, and the top ten carry 13%. Sequenced: blood. The receptors were sampled from a man aged 30-40 years in good health.

The sample holds a few counts of this clonotype. This chain connects TRBV11-3 to TRBJ2-4; no clear D gene. The J call is doubtful: the DNA matches TRBJ2-7 better. The CDR3 is made up of 15 amino acids. Germline assignment: CDR1 SGHNT and CDR2 YENEEA. CDR3 sequence reads: CASSLDRRDPSEQYF. The CDR3 coding sequence is TGTGCCAGCAGCTTAGATCGCAGAGACCCCAGCGAGCAGTACTTC.

This clonotype has more than one count but fewer than ten. The chain has TRBV5-1 and TRBJ1-6, with 8 bases lining up with TRBD1. Germline-derived CDR1 and CDR2 are SGHRS and YFSETQ. Trimming took 4 bases from V and 8 from J; bases not matched to a gene: 8. The CDR3 length is 15 residues. The CDR3 DNA sequence: TGCGCCAGCAGCCGCTCCACAGGGGGAGATTCACCCCTCCACTTT. Protein: CASSRSTGGDSPLHF.

This clonotype came up many times. The V gene is TRBV24-1, the J gene TRBJ2-1; weak D call: TRBD1 (5 bases). The CDR3 consists of 11 residues. V lost 9 bases to trimming and J lost 9 bases, with 11 bases between them. Germline assignment: CDR1 KGHDR and CDR2 SFDVKD. The chain's CDR3 is CATSQGSEQFF. In DNA, the CDR3 is TGTGCCACCTCTCAGGGAAGTGAGCAGTTCTTC.

The rearrangement joins TRBV5-6 to TRBJ1-1; 9 bases match TRBD1. The CDR3 is 15 amino acids. Germline-derived CDR1 and CDR2 are SGHDT and YYEEEE. With 0 bases clipped from V and 4 bases from J, the junction kept 4 bases outside the gene matches. CDR3 nucleotide sequence: TGTGCCAGCAGCTTGGCGGGGACAGGGCCCACTGAAGCTTTCTTT. It encodes CASSLAGTGPTEAFF.

The J gene is TRBJ1-2, the V gene TRBV27, with 7 bases aligning to TRBD1. J was trimmed by 0 bases and V by 6 bases; bases with no gene match: 10. The CDR3 totals 16 residues. Germline V CDR1 and CDR2: MNHEY, SMNVEV (reference sequence). CDR3 nucleotides: TGTGCCAGCAGCCCCTTGGGGGACAGTTCTAACTATGGCTACACCTTC. Its protein is CASSPLGDSSNYGYTF.

This clonotype has at least ten counts. The chain is built from TRBV7-9 and TRBJ2-5; D is uncertain. With 6 bases removed from V and 3 bases from J, the gap between germline ends came to 14 bases. This CDR3 contains 14 residues. The germline V gene encodes CDR1 SEHNR and CDR2 FQNEAQ (reference sequence). The CDR3 coding sequence is TGTGCCAGCAGTGGTGGTACCCGTAAAGAGACCCAGTACTTC. This translates into CASSGGTRKETQYF. The full variable domain, completed using reference TRBV7-9 and TRBJ2-5, is DTGVSQNPRHKITKRGQNVTFRCDPISEHNRLYWYRQTLGQGPEFLTYFQNEAQLEKSRLLSDRFSAERPKGSFSTLEIQRTEQGDSAMYLCASSGGTRKETQYFGPGTRLLVL.

The chain combines TRBV20-1 with TRBJ2-4, with D possibly matching TRBD1 (7 bases). The J call may be wrong; the DNA end is better matched by TRBJ2-7. The CDR3 extends over 13 amino acids. Germline V lookup: CDR1 DFQATT, CDR2 SNEGSKA (reference sequence). The CDR3 sequence is CSGAGTASYEQYF. CDR3 DNA: TGCAGTGGGGCGGGGACAGCATCCTACGAGCAGTACTTC.

The chain uses TRBV7-2 and TRBJ2-7, with 7 nucleotides matching TRBD2. This CDR3 region has 16 residues. Looked up from germline, CDR1 is SGHTA and CDR2 is FQGNSA. V dropped 0 bases and J dropped 0; count of bases not matched to a gene: 5. CDR3 nucleotides: TGTGCCAGCAGCTTAGCGGTGCGGGGGAGCTCCTACGAGCAGTACTTC. This translates into CASSLAVRGSSYEQYF.

The rearrangement uses TRBV27 and TRBJ2-7; unclear D gene. Looked up from germline, CDR1 is MNHEY and CDR2 is SMNVEV (reference sequence). Trimming cost V 1 base and J 1 base, with 8 bases left between them. The CDR3 has 14 residues. The CDR3: CASSLYGSSYEQYF. DNA for the CDR3: TGTGCCAGCAGTTTATACGGCAGTTCCTACGAGCAGTACTTC.

This clonotype showed up just a few times. One end of the junction does not line up with germline, which may come from a read error. V usage is TRBV9 and J usage is TRBJ1-1, with TRBD1 matching over 9 bases. The length of the CDR3 is 14 residues. Germline CDR1 reads SGDLS; CDR2 reads YYNGEE. The CDR3 DNA follows: TGTGCCAGCAGCCTCGGACAGGGGAACGCTGAAGCTTTCTTT. Amino acids: CASSLGQGNAEAFF. Full variable domain (outside the CDR3, taken from reference TRBV9 and TRBJ1-1): DSGVTQTPKHLITATGQRVTLRCSPRSGDLSVYWYQQSLDQGLQFLIQYYNGEERAKGNILERFSAQQFPDLHSELNLSSLELGDSALYFCASSLGQGNAEAFFGQGTRLTVV.

The J gene is TRBJ2-3, the V gene TRBV6-2 or TRBV6-3, with TRBD1 matching over 8 bases. The germline gives CDR1 MNHEY, CDR2 SVGEGT. Unmatched junction bases numbered 13, after V lost 5 bases and J lost 3 bases. The CDR3 is made up of 17 amino acids. The CDR3 DNA is TGTGCCAGCAGTCCACGCCAGGGGGCTATTTTGACAGATACGCAGTATTTT. This encodes CASSPRQGAILTDTQYF.

V and J are TRBV4-1 and TRBJ1-4; 7 nucleotides align to TRBD1. Germline values: CDR1 MGHRA, CDR2 YSYEKL. V lost 1 base to trimming and J lost 6 bases; unmatched junction nucleotides: 14. The CDR3 totals 18 residues. CDR3 region: CASSQVGRGRGLDEKLFF. Written as DNA, the CDR3 is TGCGCCAGCAGCCAAGTGGGTCGAGGGAGGGGGCTCGATGAAAAACTGTTTTTT.

The V gene is TRBV29-1, the J gene TRBJ2-7; D possibly uses TRBD1 or TRBD2 (5 bases each). The CDR3 is made up of 14 amino acids. The V end was cut by 4 bases, the J end by 2 bases, with 15 bases between. CDR1 and CDR2 from the germline V gene are SQVTM and ANQGSEA. CDR3 residues: CSVVGGTLTYEQYF. The CDR3 bases are TGCAGCGTTGTAGGTGGGACGTTGACCTACGAGCAGTACTTC.

In its sample, this clonotype was seen many times. This chain uses TRBV9 with TRBJ2-2; possible D gene TRBD1, 6 bases. Germline V gives CDR1 SGDLS, CDR2 YYNGEE. CDR3 length equals 13 residues. V was pared by 3 bases and J by 6 bases, with 9 bases between. The CDR3, as DNA: TGTGCCAGCAGCGGGGCAGGGGCCGGGGAGCTGTTTTTT. Encoded protein: CASSGAGAGELFF.

The sample holds a few counts of this clonotype. DNA of the CDR3: TGTGCCAGCAGTACCGAAGGACTGCTGGAGACCCAGTACTTC. The encoded protein is CASSTEGLLETQYF. The chain recombines TRBV28 with TRBJ2-5; the D gene is possibly TRBD2 (5 bases). Trimming removed 5 bases at V and 5 bases at J, with 15 bases between. Germline CDR1 is MDHEN and CDR2 is SYDVKM. The CDR3 consists of 14 residues.

The V and J genes are TRBV12-3 or TRBV12-4 and TRBJ1-2; 11 bases fit TRBD1. The V gene end was trimmed by 5 bases and the J gene end by 4 bases; junction bases not matched to a gene: 9. There are 16 residues in the CDR3. For the CDR3, the DNA is TGTGCCAGCAGTCCCGCGAGGGACAGGGGGGGCTATGGCTACACCTTC. Amino acid sequence: CASSPARDRGGYGYTF.

J is TRBJ2-7 and V is TRBV28; 9 bases fit TRBD1. With 6 bases clipped from V and 6 bases from J, the junction kept 12 bases outside the gene matches. Germline V CDR1 and CDR2: MDHEN, SYDVKM. The CDR3 runs to 15 residues. CDR3 DNA sequence: TGTGCCAGCAGCCAAGCAGACAGGGGGATCTGCGAGCAGTACTTC. This translates into CASSQADRGICEQYF. Based on the CDR3 plus reference TRBV28 and TRBJ2-7, the full variable domain is DVKVTQSSRYLVKRTGEKVFLECVQDMDHENMFWYRQDPGLGLRLIYFSYDVKMKEKGDIPEGYSVSREKKERFSLILESASTNQTSMYLCASSQADRGICEQYFGPGTRLTVT.

The J gene is TRBJ1-1, the V gene TRBV20-1, with TRBD1 identical over 8 bases. This CDR3 spans 13 amino acids. Germline V CDR1 and CDR2: DFQATT, SNEGSKA (reference sequence). V lost 8 bases, J lost 9 bases, and 14 bases stayed unmatched. In nucleotides, the CDR3 is TGCAGTCTAGCGTCCGGGACAGGCAGCAAAGCTTTCTTT. Translated: CSLASGTGSKAFF.

V and J are TRBV10-3 and TRBJ2-2; D perhaps matches TRBD2 (5 bases). From germline, CDR1 is ENHRY and CDR2 SYGVKD. With 5 bases removed from V and 6 bases from J, the gap between germline ends came to 10 bases. The CDR3 is 13 residues long. CDR3 loop: CAISQRSSGELFF. The CDR3 coding sequence is TGTGCCATCAGTCAGCGGAGTTCCGGGGAGCTGTTTTTT.

To note about this clonotype: One end of the junction varies from germline; a read error may be responsible. The rearrangement joins TRBV7-2 to TRBJ1-1; D remains ambiguous. Germline CDR1 reads SGHTA; CDR2 reads FQGNSA. This CDR3 has 14 residues. CDR3 DNA sequence: TGTGCCAGCAGCTCAACGGGCGACGGCACTGGAGCTTTCTTT. It is translated as CASSSTGDGTGAFF.

The chain has TRBV2 and TRBJ2-3; D might be TRBD2 (5 bases). Germline V gene data show CDR1 as SNHLY and CDR2 as FYNNEI. V dropped 6 bases and J dropped 0 bases, with 16 bases sitting between them. There are 16 residues in the CDR3. CDR3 sequence: CASSVTRIPSTDTQYF. DNA of the CDR3: TGTGCCAGCAGCGTTACTAGGATTCCGAGCACAGATACGCAGTATTTT.